The text below deals with one T cell receptor (beta chain). Its antigen is unidentified. The data were taken from a study of cytomegalovirus exposure and HLA in healthy donors. In the study overall: Researchers found that approximately 80% of some 400 genotyped donors fell within the Caucasian-associated ancestry cluster.

J gave up 4 bases and V 0 bases, and 14 bases lay outside the gene matches. The CDR3 loop spans 19 amino acids. CDR1 SGDLS and CDR2 YYNGEE come from the germline V gene. The PCR made use of 60 Vbeta and 13 Jbeta primers. Sequencing used immunoSEQ multiplex PCR; TCRdb keeps in-frame clones, though not all of them. The data hold 180,000 or so clones, with over 65% observed a single time. Study conclusions and caveats: One variant, a missense change in DCLRE1C, was linked in a later analysis to TCR beta V- and J-gene trimming.

This sequence was found in a boy aged 2-9 years in good health and CMV-seronegative. Sequencing used PBMCs. This chain uses TRBV9 with TRBJ2-2, with 8 bases identical to TRBD2. CDR3 sequence (DNA): TGTGCCAGCAGCGTAGGACCGGGAGGGAAAGTTCTGGTCACCGGGGAGCTGTTTTTT. Protein: CASSVGPGGKVLVTGELFF.